Listed here are 13 T cell receptor beta chains from one sample, sequenced in a study of TIL therapy for anti-PD-1-resistant metastatic lung cancer. Time point given: pre-treatment sample, taken before nivolumab and TIL therapy. Most excised metastases sampled were pleural nodules or supraclavicular lymph nodes. Sequencing used immunoSEQ v3. Profiled with immunoSEQ multiplex PCR; TCRdb holds only in-frame clones, not every one. The sample has some 10,000 clones, about 70% seen once. The material was tumor tissue, obtained at baseline. These receptors originate from a person between 25 and 79 years old with non-small cell lung cancer.

The chain recombines TRBV9 with TRBJ2-7, with D tentatively TRBD2 (5 bases). V lost 5 bases, J lost 2 bases, and 14 bases lay in between. The germline CDR1 and CDR2 sequences are SGDLS and YYNGEE. The CDR3 has 14 residues. The CDR3 spells CASSPGKNPYEQYF. The DNA for the CDR3 is TGTGCCAGCAGTCCGGGAAAAAACCCCTACGAGCAGTACTTC.

The V gene is TRBV29-1, the J gene TRBJ2-3, with D tentatively TRBD1 or TRBD2 (5 bases each). Per germline, CDR1 SQVTM and CDR2 ANQGSEA. V lost 5 bases to trimming and J lost 2 bases, with 14 bases between them. The CDR3 runs to 14 residues. CDR3 DNA: TGCAGCGTTCGGGACCAAATCATCACAGATACGCAGTATTTT. Protein product: CSVRDQIITDTQYF.

This clone appeared a single time. V usage is TRBV30 and J usage is TRBJ1-6; D gene ambiguous. Germline V lookup: CDR1 GTSNPN, CDR2 SVGIG (reference sequence). The CDR3 covers 15 residues. The ends were cut back, 2 bases at V and 3 bases at J, with 11 bases in the middle. CDR3 in amino acids: CAWSPLQRYNSPLHF. The CDR3 nucleotides read TGTGCCTGGAGTCCATTACAGCGCTATAATTCACCCCTCCACTTT.

This clone was detected once. This rearrangement joins TRBV6-1 to TRBJ2-2; 7 positions match TRBD1. Trimming cost V 5 bases and J 6 bases; bases outside gene matches: 6. The CDR3 totals 14 residues. Germline loops: CDR1 MNHNS, CDR2 SASEGT. The CDR3 coding sequence is TGTGCCAGCAGTCCAAGACAGGGCCCCGGGGAGCTGTTTTTT. Its protein is CASSPRQGPGELFF.

Here the CDR3 reads CASTIAWTNYNEQFF. CDR3 in DNA: TGTGCCAGCACTATCGCCTGGACTAACTACAATGAGCAGTTCTTC. The chain recombines TRBV6-5 with TRBJ2-1; perhaps TRBD2 as D (6 bases). V was pared by 7 bases and J by 3 bases, with 16 bases between. This CDR3 is 15 amino acids long. Per the germline V gene, CDR1 is MNHEY and CDR2 is SVGAGI.

The V call is TRBV12-5, the J call TRBJ2-3; no definite D call. The CDR3 is 11 residues long. CDR1 LGHNT and CDR2 FRNRAP come from the germline V gene. V lost 6 bases to trimming and J lost 8 bases, with 9 bases between them. CDR3 sequence (DNA): TGTGCTAGTGGGCCCCCGGTTACGCAGTATTTT. Translation: CASGPPVTQYF.

The gene calls are TRBV7-2 and TRBJ2-3, with 8 nucleotides matching TRBD2. Germline V CDR1 and CDR2: SGHTA, FQGNSA. The CDR3 has 15 residues. Trimming at V came to 2 bases and at J to 8 bases, leaving 9 bases not matched to a gene. CDR3 sequence reads: CASSLSSAGVVTQYF. DNA for the CDR3: TGTGCCAGCAGCTTATCCTCAGCGGGAGTGGTTACGCAGTATTTT.

The chain employs TRBV6-1 and TRBJ1-2, with TRBD1 as a possible D gene (5 bases). The CDR3 has 13 residues. Germline assignment: CDR1 MNHNS and CDR2 SASEGT. The V end lost 6 bases, the J end lost 3 bases, and 11 bases lay between the germline ends. CDR3 sequence reads: CASRADSYYGYTF. CDR3 DNA: TGTGCCAGCAGGGCCGACAGCTACTATGGCTACACCTTC.

This clone was recorded only once. The rearrangement links TRBV5-8 to TRBJ2-7; possibly TRBD1 for D (6 bases). CDR1 and CDR2 from the germline V gene are SGHTS and YDEGEE. CDR3 length: 14 residues. V lost 1 base, J lost 5 bases, and 13 bases lay in between. The CDR3 bases are TGTGCCAGCAGCTTGCAGGGGTGGGTTGACGAGCAGTACTTC. It translates to CASSLQGWVDEQYF.

The chain employs TRBV4-2 and TRBJ2-6; no reliable D call. Trimming took off 1 base at V and 2 bases at J, with 6 bases between the two ends. CDR3 size: 15 residues. Germline V gene lookup returns CDR1 LGHNA and CDR2 YNFKEQ. The CDR3 coding sequence is TGTGCCAGCAGCCAAGCGGCCACTGGGGCCAACGTCCTGACTTTC. Translated: CASSQAATGANVLTF.

This clone has more than one count but fewer than ten. This chain uses TRBV7-2 with TRBJ1-4, with 8 bases fitting TRBD1. Germline values: CDR1 SGHTA, CDR2 FQGNSA. This CDR3 is 13 amino acids long. The V and J ends lost 6 bases and 8 bases, in that order; junction bases with no gene match: 5. The CDR3 is CASSSRTGEKLFF. In nucleotides, the CDR3 is TGTGCCAGCAGTTCTAGGACAGGGGAAAAACTGTTTTTT.

The chain combines TRBV4-1 with TRBJ2-5; D perhaps matches TRBD1 (6 bases). The CDR3 totals 18 residues. Trimming removed 1 base at V and 0 bases at J, with 18 bases between. CDR1 and CDR2 (germline): MGHRA, YSYEKL. In nucleotides, the CDR3 is TGCGCCAGCAGCCAAGTACAGGGTACGGACACGTACCAAGAGACCCAGTACTTC. This encodes CASSQVQGTDTYQETQYF.

The rearrangement joins TRBV5-6 to TRBJ1-1, with a possible D match to TRBD1 (5 bases). The V gene's germline CDR1 is SGHDT and CDR2 YYEEEE. Deletions cut 4 bases from V and 3 bases from J, with 19 bases between. CDR3 size: 16 residues. In nucleotides, the CDR3 is TGTGCCAGCAGCGGGCTCCGGGACCTCCCTTACACTGAAGCTTTCTTT. Amino acids: CASSGLRDLPYTEAFF.